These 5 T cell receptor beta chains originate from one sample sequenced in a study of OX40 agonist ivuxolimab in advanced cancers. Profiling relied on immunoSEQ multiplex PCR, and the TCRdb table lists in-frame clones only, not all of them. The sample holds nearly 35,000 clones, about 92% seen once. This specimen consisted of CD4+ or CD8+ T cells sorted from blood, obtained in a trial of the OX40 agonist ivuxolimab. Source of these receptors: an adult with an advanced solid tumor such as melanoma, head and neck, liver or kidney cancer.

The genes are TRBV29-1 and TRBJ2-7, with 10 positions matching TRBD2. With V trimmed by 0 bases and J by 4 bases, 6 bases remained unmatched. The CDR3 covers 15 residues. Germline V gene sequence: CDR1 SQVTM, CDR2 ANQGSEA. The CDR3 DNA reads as TGCAGCGTTGAAGATTCGGCTAGCGGGAGTTACGAGCAGTACTTC. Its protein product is CSVEDSASGSYEQYF.

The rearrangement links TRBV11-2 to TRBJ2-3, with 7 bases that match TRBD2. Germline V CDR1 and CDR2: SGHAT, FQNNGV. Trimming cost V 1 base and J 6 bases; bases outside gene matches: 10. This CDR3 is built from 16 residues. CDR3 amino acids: CASSLVRDYVGDTQYF. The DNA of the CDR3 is TGTGCCAGCAGCTTAGTACGGGACTACGTGGGGGATACGCAGTATTTT.

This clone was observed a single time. The DNA for the CDR3 is TGTGCCAGCAGAGAAAGCCGGGGCTATGGCTACACCTTC. It codes for CASRESRGYGYTF. This chain connects TRBV9 to TRBJ1-2, with D uncertain. The ends were cut back, 5 bases at V and 4 bases at J, with 12 bases in the middle. The germline V gene encodes CDR1 SGDLS and CDR2 YYNGEE. The CDR3 contains 13 residues.

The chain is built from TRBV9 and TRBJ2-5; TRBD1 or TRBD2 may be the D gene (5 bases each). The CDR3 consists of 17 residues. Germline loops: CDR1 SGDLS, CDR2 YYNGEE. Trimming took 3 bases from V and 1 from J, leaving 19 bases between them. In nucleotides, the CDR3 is TGTGCCAGCAGCGCCTCGACCGGGACGGGTTTCCAAGAGACCCAGTACTTC. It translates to CASSASTGTGFQETQYF.

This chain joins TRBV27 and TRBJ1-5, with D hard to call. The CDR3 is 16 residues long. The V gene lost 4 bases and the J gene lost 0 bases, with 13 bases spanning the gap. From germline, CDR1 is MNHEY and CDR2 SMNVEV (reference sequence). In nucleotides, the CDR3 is TGTGCCAGCAGTTCCTTAGCAGGCTCTAGCAATCAGCCCCAGCATTTT. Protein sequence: CASSSLAGSSNQPQHF.